A single sample gave rise to the 9 T cell receptor beta chains below, sequenced in a study of blood T cell repertoires in COVID-19. Profiled with immunoSEQ multiplex PCR; TCRdb holds only in-frame clones, not every one. The profile covers approximately 120,000 clones, with around three quarters appearing a single time and roughly 4% taken by the ten largest. The sequenced sample consisted of peripheral blood. The source is a human donor in a cohort sampled during active or convalescent COVID-19.

This clone was observed once. V is TRBV11-1 and J is TRBJ1-1, with TRBD1 matching over 9 bases. CDR3 length: 15 residues. Germline values: CDR1 SGHAT, CDR2 FQDESV (reference sequence). V gave up 7 bases and J gave up 2 bases; unmatched junction bases: 8. CDR3 residues: CASNPQGALNTEAFF. CDR3 DNA: TGTGCCAGCAACCCACAGGGGGCCCTCAACACTGAAGCTTTCTTT.

The chain joins TRBV6-2 or TRBV6-3 to TRBJ1-1; a weak D match, TRBD1 (5 bases). Germline lookup yields CDR1 MNHEY and CDR2 SVGEGT. V lost 6 bases and J lost 4, with 15 bases in between. This CDR3 comprises 14 residues. CDR3 amino acids: CASSRQQGATEAFF. The CDR3 region has the DNA TGTGCCAGCAGCCGTCAGCAGGGCGCCACTGAAGCTTTCTTT.

CDR3 loop: CASSLGPGGKTQYF. CDR3 sequence (DNA): TGTGCCAGCAGCTTAGGGCCGGGGGGTAAGACCCAGTACTTC. This chain connects TRBV7-8 to TRBJ2-5; the match to TRBD2 covers 7 bases. The germline gives CDR1 SGHVS, CDR2 FQNEAQ. V was pared by 1 base and J by 6 bases, with 5 bases of the junction left unmatched. The CDR3 covers 14 residues. Full variable domain (rest looked up from reference TRBV7-8 and TRBJ2-5): GAGVSQSPRYKVAKRGQDVALRCDPISGHVSLFWYQQALGQGPEFLTYFQNEAQLDKSGLPSDRFFAERPEGSVSTLKIQRTQQEDSAVYLCASSLGPGGKTQYFGPGTRLLVL.

CDR3 sequence (DNA): TGCGCCAGCAGCCAGTGGGACAGGGGGCTGAACACTGAAGCTTTCTTT. Protein sequence: CASSQWDRGLNTEAFF. The gene calls are TRBV4-3 and TRBJ1-1; 12 bases align to TRBD1. The germline V gene has CDR1 LGHNA and CDR2 YSLEER. CDR3 size: 16 residues. J gave up 0 bases and V 3 bases, and 2 bases lay outside the gene matches.

This chain links TRBV6-5 with TRBJ1-2, with TRBD1 identical over 7 bases. With 0 bases clipped from V and 8 bases from J, the junction kept 9 bases outside the gene matches. Germline V gene lookup returns CDR1 MNHEY and CDR2 SVGAGI. This CDR3 region has 15 residues. Written as DNA, the CDR3 is TGTGCCAGCAGTTACTCTCAGGGGGGCATTTACGGCTACACCTTC. This encodes CASSYSQGGIYGYTF.

There are a few counts of this clone. V gene TRBV7-9 combines with J gene TRBJ1-1, with TRBD1 matching 8 bases. Germline V gene sequence: CDR1 SEHNR, CDR2 FQNEAQ (reference sequence). V was pared by 5 bases and J by 2 bases, with 4 bases of the junction left unmatched. The CDR3 spans 14 residues. CDR3 DNA sequence: TGTGCCAGCAGCGCAGGGGGCCCAAACACTGAAGCTTTCTTT. This gives the protein CASSAGGPNTEAFF.

The chain carries TRBV6-5 and TRBJ2-3, with TRBD2 identical over 10 bases. This CDR3 comprises 15 residues. Germline V gene lookup returns CDR1 MNHEY and CDR2 SVGAGI. V lost 6 bases and J lost 3; bases outside the gene matches: 6. The CDR3 bases are TGTGCCAGCAGCTACCGACTAGCGGGTACAGATACGCAGTATTTT. Its translation: CASSYRLAGTDTQYF.

The CDR3 loop is CASSRDRAADTQYF. The CDR3 bases are TGTGCCAGTTCGAGGGACAGGGCGGCAGATACGCAGTATTTT. The rearrangement uses TRBV19 and TRBJ2-3, with 9 bases aligning to TRBD1. This CDR3 has 14 residues. CDR1 and CDR2 (germline): LNHDA, SQIVND (reference sequence). With V trimmed by 8 bases and J by 4 bases, 7 bases remained unmatched.

The genes are TRBV11-3 and TRBJ2-1; 7 bases are a match to TRBD1. Losses at the gene ends were 5 bases for V and 1 base for J; bases not matched to a gene: 5. The germline gives CDR1 SGHNT, CDR2 YENEEA. The CDR3 extends over 15 amino acids. CDR3 amino acids: CASSKGQESYNEQFF. The CDR3 region has the DNA TGTGCCAGCAGCAAAGGACAGGAATCCTACAATGAGCAGTTCTTC.